This T cell receptor beta chain was observed in a study of graft-versus-host responses after intestinal transplantation. Study overall: In this cohort, recipients had multivisceral, liver-intestinal, or isolated intestinal transplants. Following induction with anti-thymocyte globulin, all recipients were given tacrolimus and steroids for about three years.

Trimming took 5 bases from V and 4 from J, leaving 12 bases between them. The CDR3 length is 13 residues. Germline V gives CDR1 SNHLY, CDR2 FYNNEI. With respect to this clone: Its antigen is unknown.

Study-wide results and limits: The highest levels of circulating GvH clones went along with early declines in HvG clones after transplant. GvH clones detected in recipient marrow included some appearing first in ileum or blood.

TCRdb's copy holds only in-frame clones and misses some; the assay was immunoSEQ multiplex PCR. The table has about 120,000 clones, approximately 95% seen once. This clonotype was sampled from a human donor who received an intestinal transplant. The chain combines TRBV2 with TRBJ2-7, with D unresolved. Here the sequenced sample was unstimulated CD4+ T cells sorted from spleen or lymph node cells, taken before intestinal transplant. The chain's CDR3 is CASSWQDPYEQYF. The CDR3, as DNA: TGTGCCAGCAGTTGGCAGGATCCGTACGAGCAGTACTTC.